The 24 T cell receptor beta chains below all came from one sample that was sequenced in a study of blood T cell repertoires in COVID-19. Sequencing was performed with immunoSEQ multiplex PCR; in TCRdb, only in-frame clones are kept and a portion is missing. The data contain some 180,000 clones, 70% to 90% of them singletons. Sequencing was carried out using peripheral blood. The receptors stem from a man in his sixties with active or convalescent COVID-19.

The J gene is TRBJ2-7, the V gene TRBV7-6; 7 bases line up with TRBD1. Trimming at V came to 5 bases and at J to 5 bases, leaving 3 bases not matched to a gene. The CDR3 spans 12 residues. CDR1 SGHVS and CDR2 FNYEAQ come from the germline V gene. CDR3 DNA sequence: TGTGCCAGCAGCCATGGGACAGACGAGCAGTACTTC. It yields the protein CASSHGTDEQYF.

The chain has TRBV9 and TRBJ2-7; D unresolved. CDR1 is SGDLS and CDR2 is YYNGEE in the germline V gene. The V end was cut by 0 bases, the J end by 4 bases, with 14 bases between. The CDR3 is 15 residues long. The CDR3 spells CASSVATPDTYEQYF. CDR3 nucleotides: TGTGCCAGCAGCGTAGCTACGCCAGACACTTACGAGCAGTACTTC.

The chain combines TRBV27 with TRBJ2-1, with D perhaps matching TRBD2 (6 bases). Trimming left V 6 bases short and J 3 bases short, with 9 bases between. The V gene's germline CDR1 is MNHEY and CDR2 SMNVEV (reference sequence). This CDR3 contains 13 residues. The DNA for the CDR3 is TGTGCCAGCAGCAAGGACTACTACAATGAGCAGTTCTTC. Translating it yields CASSKDYYNEQFF.

V and J are TRBV2 and TRBJ1-6; TRBD1 might be the D (5 bases). The CDR3 runs 15 residues. The V gene's germline CDR1 is SNHLY and CDR2 FYNNEI. V was trimmed by 3 bases and J by 7 bases, leaving 13 bases between them. For the CDR3, the DNA is TGTGCCAGCAGTGACAGCCGGGGGGAAAATTCACCCCTCCACTTT. It translates to CASSDSRGENSPLHF. The full variable domain, completed using reference TRBV2 and TRBJ1-6, is EPEVTQTPSHQVTQMGQEVILRCVPISNHLYFYWYRQILGQKVEFLVSFYNNEISEKSEIFDDQFSVERPDGSNFTLKIRSTKLEDSAMYFCASSDSRGENSPLHFGNGTRLTVT.

The chain joins TRBV19 to TRBJ1-2, with 7 bases aligning to TRBD1. Losses at the gene ends were 5 bases for V and 8 bases for J; bases not matched to a gene: 11. The V gene's germline CDR1 is LNHDA and CDR2 SQIVND (reference sequence). The CDR3 loop spans 14 amino acids. The DNA for the CDR3 is TGTGCCAGTAGTTCGCGTGCAGAGACAGGGGGCTACACCTTC. It yields the protein CASSSRAETGGYTF.

The chain uses TRBV6-5 and TRBJ2-3; possible D gene TRBD1, 6 bases. The CDR3 runs 15 residues. Germline V gene data show CDR1 as MNHEY and CDR2 as SVGAGI. Trimming took off 2 bases at V and 3 bases at J, with 12 bases between the two ends. CDR3 DNA sequence: TGTGCCAGCAGTTACACAGGACAGTTTACAGATACGCAGTATTTT. Translated, it gives CASSYTGQFTDTQYF.

The chain couples TRBV2 to TRBJ1-2; TRBD1 matches at 9 bases. V was pared by 3 bases and J by 10 bases, with 6 bases of the junction left unmatched. From germline, CDR1 is SNHLY and CDR2 FYNNEI. The CDR3 consists of 13 residues. CDR3 in amino acids: CASSDRDRVTYTF. Written as DNA, the CDR3 is TGTGCCAGCAGTGACCGGGACAGGGTTACCTACACCTTC.

This clone was detected a few times. The chain has TRBV12-5 and TRBJ1-5; TRBD1 might be the D (5 bases). Germline V lookup: CDR1 LGHNT, CDR2 FRNRAP. Deletions cut 6 bases from V and 6 bases from J, with 18 bases between. The length of the CDR3 is 15 residues. In DNA form, the CDR3 reads TGTGCTAGTGGCCCGGACGGAGGGGCGGCTCAGCCCCAGCATTTT. Translation: CASGPDGGAAQPQHF. Drawing the rest from reference TRBV12-5 and TRBJ1-5, the complete variable domain is DARVTQTPRHKVTEMGQEVTMRCQPILGHNTVFWYRQTMMQGLELLAYFRNRAPLDDSGMPKDRFSAEMPDATLATLKIQPSEPRDSAVYFCASGPDGGAAQPQHFGDGTRLSIL.

The chain has TRBV9 and TRBJ1-1; possibly TRBD1 for D (6 bases). V was pared by 3 bases and J by 4 bases, with 19 bases between. CDR3 size: 16 residues. Germline loops: CDR1 SGDLS, CDR2 YYNGEE. In DNA, the CDR3 is TGTGCCAGCAGCGGAGGAACGGACAGTCTGGGCACTGAAGCTTTCTTT. It translates to CASSGGTDSLGTEAFF.

This chain links TRBV21-1 with TRBJ2-7; TRBD2 is the table's D call and was not checked against the DNA. TRBV21-1 is a documented pseudogene. The CDR3 totals 15 residues. CDR3 in amino acids: CASSPSGLPKGEQYF. The CDR3 DNA follows: TGTGCCAGCAGCCCTTCGGGACTACCGAAGGGCGAGCAGTACTTC.

The rearrangement joins TRBV6-5 to TRBJ1-2, with 7 positions matching TRBD1. This CDR3 contains 14 residues. The J segment lost 2 bases and the V segment lost 4 bases, leaving 4 bases of the junction unmatched. In germline, CDR1 is MNHEY, CDR2 SVGAGI. CDR3 DNA sequence: TGTGCCAGCAGTTGGGGGGACAGAAACTATGGCTACACCTTC. It codes for CASSWGDRNYGYTF.

This chain joins TRBV21-1 and TRBJ2-7; TRBD1 was called by the table and not checked on the DNA. TRBV21-1 is recorded as a pseudogene. CDR3 size: 18 residues. CDR3 DNA: TGTGCCAGCAGCAAAGTGGGGGACAGAAGTCGGGCCCACTACGAGCAGTACTTC. It codes for CASSKVGDRSRAHYEQYF.

The gene calls are TRBV27 and TRBJ1-3, with TRBD1 matching over 9 bases. After removal of 5 bases from V and 0 bases from J, the junction contained 17 bases not matched to a gene. Germline V gene sequence: CDR1 MNHEY, CDR2 SMNVEV (reference sequence). The CDR3 is 20 amino acids. Here the CDR3 DNA reads TGTGCCAGCAGTCCAAGGAAAACGCCGGGACAGGGATTCTCTGGAAACACCATATATTTT. The encoded protein is CASSPRKTPGQGFSGNTIYF.

This rearrangement joins TRBV12-3 or TRBV12-4 to TRBJ2-1, with D maybe TRBD2 (5 bases). The CDR3 covers 13 residues. The V end lost 5 bases, the J end lost 7 bases, and 12 bases lay between the germline ends. The CDR3 DNA reads TGTGCCAGCAGTAAACAACCGGGAAATGAGCAGTTCTTC. Amino acid sequence: CASSKQPGNEQFF.

This chain joins TRBV7-2 and TRBJ2-5, with 12 bases matching TRBD2. Unmatched junction bases numbered 2, after V lost 2 bases and J lost 4 bases. The CDR3 contains 15 residues. Germline V gives CDR1 SGHTA, CDR2 FQGNSA. As DNA, the CDR3 is TGTGCCAGCAGCTTACTAGCGGGGGGGAGAGAGACCCAGTACTTC. Encoded protein: CASSLLAGGRETQYF.

This clone was detected only a few times. The chain employs TRBV12-3 or TRBV12-4 and TRBJ1-2; D might be TRBD1 (6 bases). This CDR3 is 13 amino acids long. V was trimmed by 3 bases and J by 6 bases, leaving 11 bases between them. The CDR3 spells CASSLWGGDGYTF. DNA of the CDR3: TGTGCCAGCAGTTTGTGGGGGGGCGATGGCTACACCTTC.

The V and J genes are TRBV19 and TRBJ2-2, with 10 bases lining up with TRBD1. The germline V gene has CDR1 LNHDA and CDR2 SQIVND (reference sequence). V dropped 4 bases and J dropped 7; count of bases not matched to a gene: 18. CDR3 size: 19 residues. The CDR3 bases are TGTGCCAGTAGTACGCCTCCGGGACAGGGGCGAAGTATCGGCGGGGAGCTGTTTTTT. It codes for CASSTPPGQGRSIGGELFF.

This sequence joins TRBV5-1 and TRBJ2-1; 7 nucleotides line up with TRBD1. CDR1 is SGHRS, CDR2 YFSETQ, per germline. V gave up 0 bases and J gave up 7 bases; unmatched junction bases: 10. The CDR3 contains 16 residues. This CDR3 is CASSLDVTGSSNEQFF. The CDR3, as DNA: TGCGCCAGCAGCTTGGACGTGACAGGGAGTTCTAATGAGCAGTTCTTC.

The J gene is TRBJ1-1, the V gene TRBV5-6; the D gene is possibly TRBD1 (5 bases). Germline lookup yields CDR1 SGHDT and CDR2 YYEEEE. This CDR3 has 14 residues. V lost 3 bases to trimming and J lost 5 bases, with 14 bases between them. As DNA, the CDR3 is TGTGCCAGCAGCTCCAAAAGGGGCGTTACTGAAGCTTTCTTT. It yields the protein CASSSKRGVTEAFF.

The rearrangement joins TRBV19 to TRBJ2-5; 10 bases line up with TRBD2. The CDR3 is 16 residues long. V lost 5 bases and J lost 2; bases outside the gene matches: 8. CDR1 is LNHDA, CDR2 SQIVND, per germline (reference sequence). The CDR3 protein is CASSEQISGGQETQYF. The CDR3 DNA reads TGTGCCAGTAGTGAGCAAATTAGCGGGGGGCAAGAGACCCAGTACTTC. Full variable domain (remainder filled in from reference TRBV19 and TRBJ2-5): DGGITQSPKYLFRKEGQNVTLSCEQNLNHDAMYWYRQDPGQGLRLIYYSQIVNDFQKGDIAEGYSVSREKKESFPLTVTSAQKNPTAFYLCASSEQISGGQETQYFGPGTRLLVL.

CDR3 amino acids: CASSLGQQGTIYF. CDR3 nucleotide sequence: TGTGCCAGCAGCTTAGGGCAGCAGGGCACCATATATTTT. J is TRBJ1-3 and V is TRBV11-2, with D possibly TRBD1 on 5 matching bases. V was cut by 1 base and J by 9 bases, with 10 bases left in between. The germline V gene encodes CDR1 SGHAT and CDR2 FQNNGV. This CDR3 has 13 amino acids.

The chain is built from TRBV10-3 and TRBJ1-6, with D perhaps matching TRBD1 (6 bases). This CDR3 has 14 residues. V lost 3 bases and J 7 bases, leaving 10 bases between the germline ends. The V gene's germline CDR1 is ENHRY and CDR2 SYGVKD. The CDR3 coding sequence is TGTGCCATCAGTGATGACAGGACCAATTCACCCCTCCACTTT. Amino acid sequence: CAISDDRTNSPLHF.

CDR3 coding DNA: TGTGCCAGCAGATCCGGGACACCTTACGAGCAGTACTTC. As protein: CASRSGTPYEQYF. The chain links TRBV6-5 to TRBJ2-7, with TRBD1 as a possible D gene (6 bases). CDR3 length: 13 residues. Germline-derived CDR1 and CDR2 are MNHEY and SVGAGI. Trimming took off 6 bases at V and 4 bases at J, with 13 bases between the two ends.

CDR3 coding DNA: TGCGCCAGCAGCCAGGGCGCAGTAAACTCTGGAAACACCATATATTTT. This encodes CASSQGAVNSGNTIYF. The chain uses TRBV5-1 and TRBJ1-3; tentative D call: TRBD1 (5 bases). The length of the CDR3 is 16 residues. Germline CDR1 SGHRS, CDR2 YFSETQ. The V and J ends lost 4 bases and 0 bases respectively, with 14 bases between them. Variable domain in full (rest from reference TRBV5-1 and TRBJ1-3): KAGVTQTPRYLIKTRGQQVTLSCSPISGHRSVSWYQQTPGQGLQFLFEYFSETQRNKGNFPGRFSGRQFSNSRSEMNVSTLELGDSALYLCASSQGAVNSGNTIYFGEGSWLTVV.